A single sample gave rise to the 17 T cell receptor beta chains below, sequenced in a study of blood T cell repertoires in COVID-19. The assay was immunoSEQ multiplex PCR, and TCRdb's table has in-frame clones only and misses some. The sample consists of roughly 330,000 clones, 65% to 90% of them appearing once. Input material: PBMCs or T cells enriched from blood (not recorded which). The receptors were gathered from a woman aged 18-35 years who had recovered from COVID-19.

For this clone: Other DNA sequences in this specimen translate into the identical CDR3. The chain has TRBV2 and TRBJ1-5; D remains unclear. The CDR3 extends over 13 amino acids. The V gene's germline CDR1 is SNHLY and CDR2 FYNNEI. V lost 4 bases and J 1 base, leaving 5 bases between the germline ends. In nucleotides, the CDR3 is TGTGCCAGCAGTGGGCAGAGCAATCAGCCCCAGCATTTT. Its translation: CASSGQSNQPQHF.

The chain employs TRBV6-5 and TRBJ1-6, with D possibly TRBD1 on 6 matching bases. Trimming stripped 0 bases from V and 9 bases from J, with 15 bases between. The germline CDR1 and CDR2 sequences are MNHEY and SVGAGI. The CDR3 spans 16 residues. This chain's CDR3 is CASSYSTGGRSSPLHF. CDR3 nucleotides: TGTGCCAGCAGTTACTCTACGGGGGGCCGGAGTTCACCCCTCCACTTT.

The genes are TRBV10-1 and TRBJ2-2; TRBD1 is a possible D gene (5 bases). This CDR3 region has 13 residues. V was shortened by 7 bases and J by 6 bases, with 12 bases between the two germline ends. CDR1 is WNHNN, CDR2 SYGVQD, per germline (reference sequence). The CDR3 DNA is TGCGCCAGCACCAGGGATAGGGCCGGGGAGCTGTTTTTT. This translates into CASTRDRAGELFF.

Only one count was recorded for this clone. This rearrangement joins TRBV4-1 to TRBJ1-5, with D possibly being TRBD1 (5 bases). Germline lookup yields CDR1 MGHRA and CDR2 YSYEKL. The CDR3 is 15 amino acids. Trimming took 2 bases from V and 4 from J, leaving 12 bases between them. The CDR3 protein is CASSQLAGQNQPQHF. CDR3 sequence (DNA): TGCGCCAGCAGCCAACTAGCGGGGCAAAATCAGCCCCAGCATTTT.

This chain joins TRBV5-1 and TRBJ2-1; 8 bases fit TRBD2. The V gene's germline CDR1 is SGHRS and CDR2 YFSETQ. The CDR3 covers 16 residues. V trimming: 4 bases; J trimming: 7 bases; junction bases outside the gene matches: 13. The CDR3 reads CASSAGPAGVQNEQFF. The CDR3 DNA reads as TGCGCCAGCAGCGCGGGCCCAGCGGGAGTCCAAAATGAGCAGTTCTTC.

This chain joins TRBV24-1 and TRBJ2-2; D call uncertain. Between the trimmed V and J ends, which lost 4 bases and 8 bases, there was a span of 16 bases. The length of the CDR3 is 15 residues. The germline CDR1 and CDR2 sequences are KGHDR and SFDVKD. The CDR3: CATSDISPLTGELFF. The CDR3 DNA reads as TGTGCCACCAGTGACATTAGTCCCCTGACAGGGGAGCTGTTTTTT.

The V and J genes are TRBV27 and TRBJ1-1, with 9 bases lining up with TRBD1. The CDR3 spans 15 residues. With 5 bases clipped from V and 6 bases from J, the junction kept 10 bases outside the gene matches. CDR1 MNHEY and CDR2 SMNVEV come from the germline V gene (reference sequence). The CDR3 spells CASSTYRGQTAEAFF. As DNA, the CDR3 is TGTGCCAGCAGTACTTACAGGGGGCAGACGGCTGAAGCTTTCTTT.

The chain links TRBV6-5 to TRBJ1-2; a weak D match, TRBD1 (6 bases). V lost 0 bases and J lost 4, with 12 bases in between. CDR1 and CDR2 from the germline V gene are MNHEY and SVGAGI. The CDR3 contains 15 residues. The CDR3 DNA sequence: TGTGCCAGCAGTTACTCCGGGCGGGGGCTCTATGGCTACACCTTC. Encoded protein: CASSYSGRGLYGYTF.

V gene TRBV5-1 combines with J gene TRBJ2-2, with 9 bases lining up with TRBD2. With 4 bases clipped from V and 2 bases from J, the junction kept 12 bases outside the gene matches. The CDR3 runs 18 residues. Germline CDR1 SGHRS, CDR2 YFSETQ. CDR3 protein: CASSPRPLAGLNTGELFF. CDR3 sequence (DNA): TGCGCCAGCAGCCCCCGCCCGCTAGCGGGATTAAACACCGGGGAGCTGTTTTTT. Full variable domain (remainder filled in from reference TRBV5-1 and TRBJ2-2): KAGVTQTPRYLIKTRGQQVTLSCSPISGHRSVSWYQQTPGQGLQFLFEYFSETQRNKGNFPGRFSGRQFSNSRSEMNVSTLELGDSALYLCASSPRPLAGLNTGELFFGEGSRLTVL.

The V call is TRBV19, the J call TRBJ1-5, with TRBD1 matching 8 bases. Germline V gives CDR1 LNHDA, CDR2 SQIVND (reference sequence). This CDR3 contains 17 residues. Trimming cost V 4 bases and J 2 bases; bases outside gene matches: 10. This CDR3 reads CASSRYPPGQGNQPQHF. The CDR3 coding sequence is TGTGCCAGTAGTAGATATCCCCCGGGACAGGGCAATCAGCCCCAGCATTTT.

This clone is a singleton in its sample. The V and J genes are TRBV5-6 and TRBJ1-3, with 7 positions matching TRBD1. Germline CDR1 is SGHDT and CDR2 is YYEEEE. This CDR3 contains 14 residues. V was clipped by 5 bases and J by 6 bases; unmatched bases: 8. CDR3 region: CASSRGQLLNTIYF. CDR3 sequence (DNA): TGTGCCAGCAGTAGGGGACAGCTGCTAAACACCATATATTTT.

This clone was recorded only once. This chain joins TRBV7-9 and TRBJ2-4; TRBD2 aligns across 14 bases. The junction had 9 bases not matched to a gene; V was cut back by 5 bases and J by 0 bases. The CDR3 runs to 19 residues. Germline V lookup: CDR1 SEHNR, CDR2 FQNEAQ (reference sequence). In DNA, the CDR3 is TGTGCCAGCAGCCGGACTAGCGGGGGGCCAACTCTAGCCAAAAACATTCAGTACTTC. This gives the protein CASSRTSGGPTLAKNIQYF. Filled out from reference TRBV7-9 and TRBJ2-4, the complete variable domain reads DTGVSQNPRHKITKRGQNVTFRCDPISEHNRLYWYRQTLGQGPEFLTYFQNEAQLEKSRLLSDRFSAERPKGSFSTLEIQRTEQGDSAMYLCASSRTSGGPTLAKNIQYFGAGTRLSVL.

The J gene is TRBJ2-2, the V gene TRBV4-2; 12 positions agree with TRBD2. This CDR3 comprises 15 residues. Germline V gene sequence: CDR1 LGHNA, CDR2 YNFKEQ. The V and J ends lost 3 bases and 6 bases, in that order; junction bases with no gene match: 2. The CDR3 DNA reads as TGTGCCAGCAGCCATACTAGCGGGAGGCCCGGGGAGCTGTTTTTT. This translates into CASSHTSGRPGELFF.

The chain joins TRBV27 to TRBJ1-4; unclear D gene. The CDR3 is 16 amino acids. Trimming left V 0 bases short and J 4 bases short, with 12 bases between. CDR1 and CDR2 from the germline V gene are MNHEY and SMNVEV (reference sequence). CDR3 DNA sequence: TGTGCCAGCAGTTTATCGATGGCAACCTTTAATGAAAAACTGTTTTTT. This encodes CASSLSMATFNEKLFF.

The chain recombines TRBV4-2 with TRBJ2-2, with D possibly TRBD1 on 6 matching bases. Germline loops: CDR1 LGHNA, CDR2 YNFKEQ. The V and J ends lost 0 bases and 6 bases respectively, with 8 bases between them. The CDR3 has 14 residues. CDR3: CASSQDRGPGELFF. CDR3 nucleotide sequence: TGTGCCAGCAGCCAAGACAGGGGTCCCGGGGAGCTGTTTTTT.

The chain carries TRBV5-5 and TRBJ1-1, with a tentative D call TRBD1 (5 bases). V lost 0 bases and J 1 base, leaving 13 bases between the germline ends. This CDR3 contains 16 residues. Germline V lookup: CDR1 SGHKS, CDR2 YYEKEE (reference sequence). The CDR3 sequence: CASSLARGRENTEAFF. Here the CDR3 DNA reads TGTGCCAGCAGCTTGGCGCGGGGGAGGGAGAACACTGAAGCTTTCTTT.

The chain uses TRBV27 and TRBJ1-2, with a tentative D call TRBD1 (6 bases). CDR1 and CDR2 from the germline V gene are MNHEY and SMNVEV (reference sequence). The CDR3 consists of 13 residues. The V gene lost 7 bases and the J gene lost 2 bases, with 11 bases spanning the gap. Here the CDR3 reads CASTGDFNYGYTF. CDR3 bases: TGTGCCAGCACAGGGGATTTCAACTATGGCTACACCTTC.